Below are 12 T cell receptor beta chains sequenced from a single sample in a study of CD8 T cells in ankylosing spondylitis. TCRdb re-analysed the 5' RACE reads in MiXCR, keeping a single row per CDR3 protein. The sample consists of more than 200,000 distinct CDR3 sequences, roughly a quarter of them appearing once. The sequenced sample was blood, either unsorted or a sorted T cell fraction (not recorded which). These receptors originate from a male donor with ankylosing spondylitis or in good health (not recorded which).

This clonotype showed up many times. This chain links TRBV12-3 or TRBV12-4 with TRBJ2-3; the match to TRBD2 covers 10 bases. The CDR3 has 14 residues. V shed 3 bases and J 4 bases; nucleotides not matched to a gene: 1. The CDR3 here is CASSLTSGSDTQYF. Written as DNA, the CDR3 is TGTGCCAGCAGTTTGACTAGCGGGTCAGATACGCAGTATTTT.

The chain uses TRBV10-3 and TRBJ2-7, with 7 bases aligning to TRBD1. CDR3 size: 12 residues. In germline, CDR1 is ENHRY, CDR2 SYGVKD. V dropped 10 bases and J dropped 2; count of bases not matched to a gene: 5. CDR3 amino acids: CATRDRTYEQYF. In nucleotides, the CDR3 is TGTGCCACACGGGACAGAACCTACGAGCAGTACTTC.

The chain carries TRBV29-1 and TRBJ2-7; D tentatively fits TRBD1 or TRBD2 (6 bases each). Germline CDR1 is SQVTM and CDR2 is ANQGSEA. The CDR3 is made up of 12 amino acids. V lost 3 bases, J lost 6 bases, and 12 bases lay in between. CDR3 bases: TGCAGCGTTGAGCGAGGGGGGAGCGAGCAGTACTTC. As protein: CSVERGGSEQYF.

This clonotype turned up a few times. The rearrangement uses TRBV5-5 and TRBJ2-7, with D tentatively TRBD2 (5 bases). CDR1 and CDR2 (germline): SGHKS, YYEKEE (reference sequence). This CDR3 has 14 amino acids. Trimming pared 4 bases from V and 1 base from J, leaving 12 bases between. CDR3 protein: CASSHGGRSYEQYF. In nucleotides, the CDR3 is TGTGCCAGCAGCCACGGAGGCAGATCCTACGAGCAGTACTTC.

This chain joins TRBV20-1 and TRBJ2-3; D not resolved. The CDR3 covers 14 residues. V lost 0 bases, J lost 1 base, and 8 bases lay in between. Germline V gene sequence: CDR1 DFQATT, CDR2 SNEGSKA (reference sequence). CDR3 coding DNA: TGCAGTGCTAGAGATCAGTACGGCACAGATACGCAGTATTTT. It translates to CSARDQYGTDTQYF.

The rearrangement joins TRBV4-1 to TRBJ2-7; the match to TRBD1 covers 7 bases. CDR1 and CDR2 from the germline V gene are MGHRA and YSYEKL. Trimming at V came to 1 base and at J to 0 bases, leaving 6 bases not matched to a gene. This CDR3 is built from 16 residues. The CDR3 protein is CASSQGTGTVSYEQYF. CDR3 coding DNA: TGCGCCAGCAGCCAAGGTACCGGGACAGTCTCCTACGAGCAGTACTTC.

This clonotype was detected ten times or more. The rearrangement joins TRBV5-1 to TRBJ2-3, with D perhaps matching TRBD1 (5 bases). In germline, CDR1 is SGHRS, CDR2 YFSETQ. CDR3 length: 13 residues. The germline V and J ends were trimmed by 4 bases and 6 bases, with 12 bases remaining between them. The CDR3 reads CASSATPGDTQYF. For the CDR3, the DNA is TGCGCCAGCAGCGCCACCCCAGGGGATACGCAGTATTTT.

The chain uses TRBV12-3 or TRBV12-4 and TRBJ2-3; 8 bases fit TRBD1. The CDR3 has 16 residues. Losses at the gene ends were 3 bases for V and 6 bases for J; bases not matched to a gene: 11. CDR3 DNA: TGTGCCAGCAGTTTCCTCGCAGGGGGCAGAGGCGATACGCAGTATTTT. Translation: CASSFLAGGRGDTQYF.

This chain joins TRBV10-3 and TRBJ2-6; D is ambiguous. The germline CDR1 and CDR2 sequences are ENHRY and SYGVKD. This CDR3 has 13 amino acids. Deletions cut 9 bases from V and 1 base from J, with 7 bases between. The CDR3 DNA reads TGTGCCATACCCTATTCTGGGGCCAACGTCCTGACTTTC. Its translation: CAIPYSGANVLTF.

The chain has TRBV11-1 and TRBJ2-7, with 8 bases that match TRBD2. Unmatched junction bases numbered 6, after V lost 2 bases and J lost 3 bases. Germline loops: CDR1 SGHAT, CDR2 FQDESV (reference sequence). The CDR3 extends over 15 amino acids. CDR3 in amino acids: CASSLISGSNYEQYF. For the CDR3, the DNA is TGTGCCAGCAGCTTAATAAGCGGGAGCAACTACGAGCAGTACTTC.

This clonotype was found many times. CDR3 DNA sequence: TGCGCCAGCAGCCAAGTCCCCCCGGGGAGGATTTATGGCTACACCTTC. The encoded protein is CASSQVPPGRIYGYTF. The chain recombines TRBV4-1 with TRBJ1-2, with D unclear. Germline CDR1 and CDR2: MGHRA and YSYEKL. The CDR3 sequence is 16 residues long. The V end was cut by 1 base, the J end by 5 bases, with 17 bases between.

CDR3 sequence: CSLTKGAHTDTQYF. CDR3 coding DNA: TGCAGTCTCACCAAGGGGGCACACACAGATACGCAGTATTTT. V gene TRBV20-1 combines with J gene TRBJ2-3, with TRBD1 identical over 7 bases. The germline CDR1 and CDR2 sequences are DFQATT and SNEGSKA (reference sequence). V shed 8 bases, J shed 2 bases, and the junction held 10 bases outside the gene matches. The CDR3 is 14 amino acids.